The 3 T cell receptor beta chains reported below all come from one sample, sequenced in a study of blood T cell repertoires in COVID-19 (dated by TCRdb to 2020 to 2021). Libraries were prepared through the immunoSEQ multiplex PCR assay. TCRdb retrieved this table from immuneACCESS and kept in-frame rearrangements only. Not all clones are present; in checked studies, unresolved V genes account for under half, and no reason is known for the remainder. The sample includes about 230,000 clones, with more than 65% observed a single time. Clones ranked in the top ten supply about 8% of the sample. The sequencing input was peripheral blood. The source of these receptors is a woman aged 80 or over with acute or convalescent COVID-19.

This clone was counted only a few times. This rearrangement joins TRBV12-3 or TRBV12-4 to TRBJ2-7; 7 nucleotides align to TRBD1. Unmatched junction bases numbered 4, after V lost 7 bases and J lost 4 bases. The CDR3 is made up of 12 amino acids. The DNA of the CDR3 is TGTGCCAGCACCCGGGACAGTTACGAGCAGTACTTC. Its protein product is CASTRDSYEQYF.

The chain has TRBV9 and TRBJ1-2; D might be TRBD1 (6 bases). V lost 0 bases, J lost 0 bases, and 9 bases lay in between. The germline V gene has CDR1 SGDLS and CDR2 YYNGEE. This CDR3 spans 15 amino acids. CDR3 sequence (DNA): TGTGCCAGCAGCGTAGAAGGACAGACTAACTATGGCTACACCTTC. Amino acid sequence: CASSVEGQTNYGYTF. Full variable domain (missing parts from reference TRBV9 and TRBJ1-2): DSGVTQTPKHLITATGQRVTLRCSPRSGDLSVYWYQQSLDQGLQFLIQYYNGEERAKGNILERFSAQQFPDLHSELNLSSLELGDSALYFCASSVEGQTNYGYTFGSGTRLTVV.

CDR3 DNA sequence: TGTGCCAGCAGCTTGGCGACATCGAAAGAGACCCAGTACTTC. It yields the protein CASSLATSKETQYF. The chain uses TRBV5-4 and TRBJ2-5; no reliable D call. This CDR3 contains 14 residues. With 0 bases removed from V and 3 bases from J, the gap between germline ends came to 9 bases. Germline V lookup: CDR1 SGHNT, CDR2 YYREEE (reference sequence).